The clone carrying this TCR beta chain occurred many times. The antigen remains unidentified. This entry is derived from a study of response to subunit inactivated influenza vaccine. Study results and caveats: It was suggested by the authors that few new T cells are recruited by each seasonal influenza vaccination.

TCRdb called the RT-PCR reads again in MiXCR, with one record for every CDR3 protein. The sample records 600,000 to 850,000 distinct CDR3 sequences, approximately 15% being singletons. The CDR3 extends over 15 amino acids. Per germline, CDR1 SGHRS and CDR2 YFSETQ. Trimming left V 4 bases short and J 1 base short, with 14 bases between. The clonotype was recovered from a man in his forties or fifties who received an inactivated influenza vaccine. This chain connects TRBV5-1 to TRBJ1-1; unclear D gene. This sample comprised PBMCs from blood, obtained 14 to 15 days before vaccination. DNA of the CDR3: TGCGCCAGCAGCAAGTACCGGGATGCGAACACTGAAGCTTTCTTT. Translated, it gives CASSKYRDANTEAFF.